These 22 T cell receptor beta chains were all obtained from the same sample, sequenced in a study of response to subunit inactivated influenza vaccine. TCRdb fed the RT-PCR reads into MiXCR, producing one record per CDR3 protein. This repertoire shows hundreds of thousands of distinct CDR3 sequences, about 25% found once; its top ten account for 1.5% to 2%. This specimen was CD4+ T cells sorted from PBMCs, taken 4 to 6 days after vaccination. All receptors come from a man between 50 and 59 years old who received an inactivated influenza vaccine.

The rearrangement links TRBV25-1 to TRBJ2-5; TRBD1 matches 8 bases. Germline V CDR1 and CDR2: MGHDK, SYGVNS. This CDR3 spans 15 amino acids. Trimming took 2 bases from V and 5 from J; bases not matched to a gene: 7. CDR3 protein: CASSEGLRGRETQYF. The CDR3 DNA is TGTGCCAGCAGTGAAGGTCTCAGGGGGCGGGAGACCCAGTACTTC.

The J gene is TRBJ1-2, the V gene TRBV7-9, with D perhaps TRBD1 (5 bases). This CDR3 has 13 residues. The ends were cut back, 8 bases at V and 5 bases at J, with 15 bases in the middle. Per the germline V gene, CDR1 is SEHNR and CDR2 is FQNEAQ (reference sequence). CDR3 sequence (DNA): TGTGCCAGCTCGAGAGGGGCAAAGTATGGCTACACCTTC. It codes for CASSRGAKYGYTF.

Many counts were recorded for this clonotype. The chain combines TRBV5-5 with TRBJ2-1; D perhaps matches TRBD2 (6 bases). V was clipped by 7 bases and J by 2 bases, with 10 bases between them. CDR3 length equals 13 residues. Germline lookup yields CDR1 SGHKS and CDR2 YYEKEE (reference sequence). This CDR3 is CASRSGPYNEQFF. CDR3 bases: TGTGCCAGCCGAAGCGGGCCCTACAATGAGCAGTTCTTC. The full variable domain, rest sourced from reference TRBV5-5 and TRBJ2-1, is DAGVTQSPTHLIKTRGQQVTLRCSPISGHKSVSWYQQVLGQGPQFIFQYYEKEERGRGNFPDRFSARQFPNYSSELNVNALLLGDSALYLCASRSGPYNEQFFGPGTRLTVL.

J is TRBJ2-6 and V is TRBV6-2 or TRBV6-3; a weak D match, TRBD2 (6 bases). Germline V lookup: CDR1 MNHEY, CDR2 SVGEGT. Trimming took off 7 bases at V and 2 bases at J, with 18 bases between the two ends. This CDR3 is built from 17 residues. This chain's CDR3 is CASTPGDLPTGANVLTF. The CDR3 DNA is TGTGCCAGCACCCCGGGGGACCTACCCACTGGGGCCAACGTCCTGACTTTC.

The rearrangement uses TRBV25-1 and TRBJ2-3, with D maybe TRBD1 (5 bases). The CDR3 has 13 residues. Germline CDR1 and CDR2: MGHDK and SYGVNS. Trimming took 6 bases from V and 5 from J, leaving 12 bases between them. The CDR3 coding sequence is TGTGCCAGCAGGGGGCTTGTTGGAGATACGCAGTATTTT. Translation: CASRGLVGDTQYF.

In its sample, this clonotype was seen a few times. The J gene is TRBJ1-5, the V gene TRBV12-3 or TRBV12-4; unclear D gene. The V and J ends lost 6 bases and 5 bases respectively, with 14 bases between them. The CDR3 is 14 residues long. The CDR3 coding sequence is TGTGCCAGCAGCCAAGGGCTTTTCTATCAGCCCCAGCATTTT. This translates into CASSQGLFYQPQHF.

This chain links TRBV29-1 with TRBJ2-3, with a possible D match to TRBD2 (6 bases). V was trimmed by 4 bases and J by 1 base, leaving 9 bases between them. Germline CDR1 is SQVTM and CDR2 is ANQGSEA. The CDR3 is 13 residues long. The CDR3 nucleotides read TGCAGCGTTGGAGGCGGGGGCACAGATACGCAGTATTTT. Encoded protein: CSVGGGGTDTQYF.

The chain couples TRBV12-3 or TRBV12-4 to TRBJ2-7; unclear D gene. The CDR3 consists of 13 residues. Trimming removed 6 bases at V and 2 bases at J, with 11 bases between. The CDR3 bases are TGTGCCAGCAGCTGGGCCCCCGCCTACGAGCAGTACTTC. It specifies CASSWAPAYEQYF.

The chain links TRBV6-1 to TRBJ2-2; D possibly uses TRBD1 or TRBD2 (5 bases each). CDR3 length: 16 amino acids. Trimming stripped 3 bases from V and 5 bases from J, with 16 bases between. The germline V gene encodes CDR1 MNHNS and CDR2 SASEGT. CDR3 DNA: TGTGCCAGCAGTGAGCAGTTTGGGGACCTAACCGGGGAGCTGTTTTTT. Translation gives CASSEQFGDLTGELFF.

The chain carries TRBV14 and TRBJ2-2; D unresolved. The germline gives CDR1 SGHDN, CDR2 FVKESK. This CDR3 is 16 amino acids long. The V gene lost 0 bases and the J gene lost 2 bases, with 10 bases spanning the gap. CDR3: CASSQESLSNTGELFF. Here the CDR3 DNA reads TGTGCCAGCAGCCAAGAAAGCCTCTCCAACACCGGGGAGCTGTTTTTT.

This sequence joins TRBV20-1 and TRBJ2-5, with TRBD2 matching 11 bases. J gave up 5 bases and V 4 bases, and 18 bases lay outside the gene matches. CDR3 length: 18 amino acids. Per the germline V gene, CDR1 is DFQATT and CDR2 is SNEGSKA (reference sequence). In DNA form, the CDR3 reads TGCAGTGCTATCGCCCCGCCGGGACTAGCGGAGTACACGGAGACCCAGTACTTC. Translated, it gives CSAIAPPGLAEYTETQYF.

This clonotype showed up many times. The chain is built from TRBV7-9 and TRBJ2-1; D is uncertain. Germline loops: CDR1 SEHNR, CDR2 FQNEAQ (reference sequence). CDR3 length equals 16 residues. V dropped 3 bases and J dropped 0 bases, with 12 bases sitting between them. In DNA form, the CDR3 reads TGTGCCAGCAGCTTGCCCACGCTGAGCTCCTACAATGAGCAGTTCTTC. It translates to CASSLPTLSSYNEQFF.

The CDR3 spells CASSLEVRPSTDTQYF. In nucleotides, the CDR3 is TGTGCCAGCAGCTTAGAGGTCCGCCCTAGCACAGATACGCAGTATTTT. The chain links TRBV11-2 to TRBJ2-3; D unclear. V was cut by 0 bases and J by 0 bases, with 10 bases left in between. This CDR3 region has 16 residues. Germline CDR1 is SGHAT and CDR2 is FQNNGV.

The V and J genes are TRBV10-3 and TRBJ1-6; D possibly corresponds to TRBD1 (5 bases). The V gene's germline CDR1 is ENHRY and CDR2 SYGVKD. Trimming stripped 8 bases from V and 7 bases from J, with 15 bases between. This CDR3 is 14 amino acids long. Here the CDR3 DNA reads TGTGCCATCGCGGGGCAGACGGCAAATTCACCCCTCCACTTT. It translates to CAIAGQTANSPLHF.

V gene TRBV29-1 combines with J gene TRBJ2-7; D is possibly TRBD2 (5 bases). Between the trimmed V and J ends, which lost 4 bases and 0 bases, there was a span of 13 bases. Germline V gene data show CDR1 as SQVTM and CDR2 as ANQGSEA. The CDR3 contains 14 residues. CDR3 in amino acids: CSVGSRTGSYEQYF. CDR3 sequence (DNA): TGCAGCGTTGGATCCAGGACTGGCTCCTACGAGCAGTACTTC.

This chain uses TRBV3-1 with TRBJ2-7, with D perhaps given as TRBD1 or TRBD2 (5 bases each). This CDR3 is built from 16 residues. V dropped 4 bases and J dropped 0 bases, with 16 bases sitting between them. Per the germline V gene, CDR1 is LGHDT and CDR2 is YNNKEL (reference sequence). The CDR3 DNA is TGTGCCAGCAGCCCAGCCCAGGGACCGATCTCCTACGAGCAGTACTTC. Translated: CASSPAQGPISYEQYF.

The table lists this clonotype with a few counts. V usage is TRBV24-1 and J usage is TRBJ1-5; no reliable D call. The CDR3 totals 15 residues. V was pared by 5 bases and J by 0 bases, with 10 bases between. CDR1 is KGHDR, CDR2 SFDVKD, per germline. CDR3 region: CATSVALYSNQPQHF. The CDR3 coding sequence is TGTGCCACCAGTGTGGCACTCTATAGCAATCAGCCCCAGCATTTT.

The V gene is TRBV12-3 or TRBV12-4, the J gene TRBJ2-5; no definite D call. V gave up 5 bases and J gave up 9 bases, with 13 bases separating them. The CDR3 has 12 residues. The chain's CDR3 is CASSPTDRAQYF. CDR3 sequence (DNA): TGTGCCAGCAGTCCCACCGACCGGGCCCAGTACTTC.

This sequence joins TRBV27 and TRBJ1-2; no clear D. CDR3 length: 15 amino acids. Per germline, CDR1 MNHEY and CDR2 SMNVEV (reference sequence). V was pared by 3 bases and J by 2 bases, with 13 bases between. In DNA, the CDR3 is TGTGCCAGCAGTTTCCGGCAGAATTTAAACTATGGCTACACCTTC. It encodes CASSFRQNLNYGYTF.

The chain carries TRBV20-1 and TRBJ2-7, with TRBD2 identical over 7 bases. CDR1 DFQATT and CDR2 SNEGSKA come from the germline V gene (reference sequence). V gave up 3 bases and J gave up 3 bases; unmatched junction bases: 5. The CDR3 extends over 13 amino acids. DNA of the CDR3: TGCAGTGCTAGTGGGACGGGAGGCTACGAGCAGTACTTC. It yields the protein CSASGTGGYEQYF.

This chain connects TRBV20-1 to TRBJ2-1; D is perhaps TRBD2 (6 bases). The CDR3 length is 13 residues. Germline CDR1 DFQATT, CDR2 SNEGSKA (reference sequence). Trimming pared 3 bases from V and 5 bases from J, leaving 11 bases between. The CDR3 sequence is CSASGSGHNEQFF. The CDR3 DNA reads TGCAGTGCTAGTGGTAGCGGTCACAATGAGCAGTTCTTC.

This chain connects TRBV5-5 to TRBJ2-7; no reliable D call. The V end lost 3 bases, the J end lost 4 bases, and 14 bases lay between the germline ends. The germline V gene encodes CDR1 SGHKS and CDR2 YYEKEE (reference sequence). This CDR3 has 14 residues. This CDR3 is CASSSPGRSYEQYF. The CDR3, as DNA: TGTGCCAGCAGCTCGCCGGGCAGGAGTTACGAGCAGTACTTC.